This TCR beta chain came from a study of OX40 agonist ivuxolimab in advanced cancers. The overall study: Mean age approximately 61 years, range 23 to 79; just over 80% male. Three patients, one with hepatocellular carcinoma and two with cutaneous melanoma, achieved partial responses. Whole-study results and caveats: Among some nonresponders, normalized T-cell clonal expansion was also low. CD8+ T cells (on average) carried more expanded clones than CD4+ T cells.

Repertoires were generated with immunoSEQ multiplex PCR, while TCRdb's copy carries only in-frame clones and drops some. This table has 65,000 to 85,000 clones, approximately 87% appearing once. Note on this clone: What it binds is not known.

The receptor's source is an adult with an advanced solid tumor such as melanoma, head and neck, liver or kidney cancer. Sequences were derived from CD4+ or CD8+ T cells sorted from blood, sampled in a trial of the OX40 agonist ivuxolimab.

The CDR3 spells CASSLVVRAGRETQYF. CDR3 nucleotides: TGTGCCAGCAGCTTAGTGGTCAGAGCGGGACGAGAGACCCAGTACTTC. This sequence joins TRBV7-2 and TRBJ2-5; 7 bases are shared with TRBD2. The CDR3 extends over 16 amino acids. J lost 4 bases, V lost 1 base, and 9 bases had no gene match. Germline-derived CDR1 and CDR2 are SGHTA and FQGNSA.